The clone carrying this TCR beta chain was seen repeatedly, ten times or more. Its antigen is unknown. This sample was included in a study of prognosis after radiotherapy for stage I lung cancer. Study in general: Adenocarcinoma was the tumor type in approximately twelve patients, squamous cell carcinoma in roughly seven. General study points: Unique TCR clone counts went down once patients had stereotactic body radiation therapy, median roughly 9,300 versus 7,200.

Between the trimmed V and J ends, which lost 6 bases and 1 base, there was a span of 12 bases. This CDR3 has 15 amino acids. Germline lookup yields CDR1 SGHAT and CDR2 FQNNGV. Genomic DNA was subjected to two-round multiplex PCR for amplification of TCR beta CDR3. With primers specific to each TRBV and TRBJ gene, the first-round PCR was performed. MiXCR was run by TCRdb on the multiplex PCR reads, yielding one entry per CDR3 protein. Altogether some 38,000 distinct CDR3 sequences are present, around 22% being singletons, with the ten largest covering 20% to 25%. J is TRBJ2-2 and V is TRBV11-2, with a possible D match to TRBD1 (6 bases). The clonotype comes from a donor over 45 with non-small cell lung cancer. Source: PBMCs, taken before or after stereotactic body radiation therapy (not recorded which). The CDR3: CASSRQVRNTGELFF. In DNA, the CDR3 is TGTGCCAGCAGTAGACAGGTCAGGAACACCGGGGAGCTGTTTTTT.